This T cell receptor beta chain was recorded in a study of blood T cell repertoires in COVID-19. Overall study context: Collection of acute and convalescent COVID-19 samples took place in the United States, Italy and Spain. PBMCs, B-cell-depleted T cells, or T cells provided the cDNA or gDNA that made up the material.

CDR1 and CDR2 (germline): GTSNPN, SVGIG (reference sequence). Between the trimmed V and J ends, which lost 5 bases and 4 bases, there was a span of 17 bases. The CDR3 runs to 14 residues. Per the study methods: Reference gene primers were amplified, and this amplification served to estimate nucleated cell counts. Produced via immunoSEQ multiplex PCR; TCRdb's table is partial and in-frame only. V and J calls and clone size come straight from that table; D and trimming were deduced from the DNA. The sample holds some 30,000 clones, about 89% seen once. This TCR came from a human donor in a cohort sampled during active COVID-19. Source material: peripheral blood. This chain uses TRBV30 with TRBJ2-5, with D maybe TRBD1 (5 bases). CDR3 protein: CAWGRWGRGETQYF. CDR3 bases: TGTGCCTGGGGTCGGTGGGGCCGCGGAGAGACCCAGTACTTC. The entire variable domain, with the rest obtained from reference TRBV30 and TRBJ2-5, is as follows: SQTIHQWPATLVQPVGSPLSLECTVEGTSNPNLYWYRQAAGRGLQLLFYSVGIGQISSEVPQNLSASRPQDRQFILSSKKLLLSDSGFYLCAWGRWGRGETQYFGPGTRLLVL.